The entry that follows covers one T cell receptor beta chain sequence. This record belongs to a study of Ad26.COV2.S vaccination and SARS-CoV-2 variants. At the level of the study: Recipients of Ad26.COV2.S got it intramuscularly, once or twice 56 days apart.

The CDR3 runs 18 residues. Measured with immunoSEQ multiplex PCR; TCRdb has only the in-frame clones, and not every one. The sample holds approximately 410,000 clones, about 90% seen once. The treatment: roughly 18 received Ad26.COV2.S at low or high dose, single or two shots; 5 received placebo; per-sample allocation not given. Repertoires come from day 63 after the first vaccine or placebo injection. This receptor was taken from a person between 18 and 60 years old who received the Ad26.COV2.S COVID-19 vaccine or a placebo. The V gene is TRBV21-1, the J gene TRBJ2-1; the D call TRBD2 from the table was never checked on the DNA. TRBV21-1 is shown as a pseudogene. The sample here was peripheral blood, taken in a trial of Ad26.COV2.S vaccine versus placebo. The chain's CDR3 is CASSTTLAGGPMKNEQFF. CDR3 DNA sequence: TGTGCCAGCAGCACAACACTAGCGGGGGGGCCAATGAAAAATGAGCAGTTCTTC.